This record concerns one T cell receptor (beta chain) sequence. What it binds is unknown. Donors in the study were healthy people who gave bone marrow. These data are taken from a study of cytomegalovirus exposure and HLA in healthy donors. Study overall: Among several hundred genotyped donors, 80% to 90% fell in the Caucasian-associated ancestry cluster.

The PCR used 60 Vbeta and 13 Jbeta primers. The assay was immunoSEQ multiplex PCR, and TCRdb's table has in-frame clones only and misses some. The sample includes roughly 150,000 clones, 75% to 90% of them seen just once. Study-level results: Rarity marked most TCR sequences, yet some public TCRs occurred in many donors. It is likely that the observed cluster of highly shared sequence variants was a sequencing artifact.

Source material: PBMCs. This sequence was found in a woman in her late teens or twenties in good health and CMV-seronegative.

CDR3 sequence reads: CASSHGQSYEQYF. DNA for the CDR3: TGTGCCAGCAGTCACGGACAGTCCTACGAGCAGTACTTC. The genes are TRBV14 and TRBJ2-7, with D perhaps TRBD1 (6 bases). The V gene's germline CDR1 is SGHDN and CDR2 FVKESK. This CDR3 contains 13 residues. V was pared by 6 bases and J by 1 base, with 10 bases between.